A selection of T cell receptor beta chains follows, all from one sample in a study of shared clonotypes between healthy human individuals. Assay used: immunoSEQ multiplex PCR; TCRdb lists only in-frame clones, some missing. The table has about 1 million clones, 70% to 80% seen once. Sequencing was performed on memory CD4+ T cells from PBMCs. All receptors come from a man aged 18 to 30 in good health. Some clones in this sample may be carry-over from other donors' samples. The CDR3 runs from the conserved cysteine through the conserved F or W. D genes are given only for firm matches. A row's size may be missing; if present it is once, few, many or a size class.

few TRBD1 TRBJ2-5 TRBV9 TGTGCCAGCAGCGCTCGGTACACAGGGGGGCAAGAGACCCAGTACTTC CASSARYTGGQETQYF
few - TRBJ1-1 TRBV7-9 TGTGCCAGCAGCTCCAGAACAGGTAACACTGAAGCTTTCTTT CASSSRTGNTEAFF
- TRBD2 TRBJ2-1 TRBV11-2 TGTGCCAGCAGCCCCCACCCCCCTAGCGGGTACAATGAGCAGTTCTTC CASSPHPPSGYNEQFF
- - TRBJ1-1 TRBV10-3 TGTGCCATCAGTGAGCGAAGGGAGGTAGGCACTGAAGCTTTCTTT CAISERREVGTEAFF
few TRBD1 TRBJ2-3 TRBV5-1 TGCGCCAGCAGCTGGGACAGAGCCACAGATACGCAGTATTTT CASSWDRATDTQYF
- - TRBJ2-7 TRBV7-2 TGTGCCAGCAGCTTAGATAGGACTTCCTACGAGCAGTACTTC CASSLDRTSYEQYF
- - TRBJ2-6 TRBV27 TGTGCCAGCAGTTCGATTCGCTCTGGGGCCAACGTCCTGACTTTC CASSSIRSGANVLTF
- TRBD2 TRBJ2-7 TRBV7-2 TGTGCCAGCAGCTTTGGGGCTAGCGGGAGAATAAACTCCTACGAGCAGTACTTC CASSFGASGRINSYEQYF
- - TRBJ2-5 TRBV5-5 TGTGCCAGCAGCCCGGCGATAATTTCCCAAGAGACCCAGTACTTC CASSPAIISQETQYF
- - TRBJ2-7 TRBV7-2 TGTGCCAGCAGCTTAGAGCTGACTAGGTCCCTCGAGCAGTACTTC CASSLELTRSLEQYF
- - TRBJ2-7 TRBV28 TGTGCCAGCAGTTCCCCCTCGGCCTGGGGGACAATCGACGAGCAGTACTTC CASSSPSAWGTIDEQYF
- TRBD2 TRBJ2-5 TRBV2 TGTGCCACCCCAGTGAAGGGGACTAGGACTGAGACCCAGTACTTC CATPVKGTRTETQYF
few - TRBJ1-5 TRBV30 TGTGCCTGGAGTGTCTTACAGGGTAATCAGCCCCAGCATTTT CAWSVLQGNQPQHF
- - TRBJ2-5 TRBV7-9 TGTGCCAGCAGCAAGAGATCTGGGGGCCAAGAGACCCAGTACTTC CASSKRSGGQETQYF
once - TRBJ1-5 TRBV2 TGTGCCAGCCGCAAGGAAGGGGGAAGCAATCAGCCCCAGCATTTT CASRKEGGSNQPQHF
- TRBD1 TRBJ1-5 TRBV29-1 TGCAGCGTTGGGACAGGGGACTCCATTAGCAATCAGCCCCAGCATTTT CSVGTGDSISNQPQHF
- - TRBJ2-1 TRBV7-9 TGTGCCAGCAGCTTAGGGCAGGGGCACTACAATGAGCAGTTCTTC CASSLGQGHYNEQFF
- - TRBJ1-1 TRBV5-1 TGCGCCAGCAGCATTGACCCGAACACTGAAGCTTTCTTT CASSIDPNTEAFF
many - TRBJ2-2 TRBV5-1 TGCGCCAGCAGGCTTTCGGGGGTCGGCGGGGAGCTGTTTTTT CASRLSGVGGELFF
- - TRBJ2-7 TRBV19 TGTGCCAGTAGAGCGGGACATCAAACCTACGAGCAGTACTTC CASRAGHQTYEQYF
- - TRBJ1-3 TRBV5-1 TGCGCCAGCAGCGCCGGACAGATGGGAAACACCATATATTTT CASSAGQMGNTIYF
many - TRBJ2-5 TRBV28 TGTGCCAGCAGTTTACCACAGCAAGAGACCCAGTACTTC CASSLPQQETQYF
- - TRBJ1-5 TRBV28 TGTGCCAGCAGTTCTGGGGGGACCCTGAACAATCAGCCCCAGCATTTT CASSSGGTLNNQPQHF
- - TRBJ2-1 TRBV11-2 TGTGCCAGCAGACCCATCAGCGGACCATACAATGAGCAGTTCTTC CASRPISGPYNEQFF
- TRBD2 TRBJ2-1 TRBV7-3 TGTGCCAGCAGCTTAACAGCGGGAGGAATCAATGAGCAGTTCTTC CASSLTAGGINEQFF
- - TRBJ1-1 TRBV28 TGTGCCAGCAGTCTAATCCCGGCGACAGGATCTAACACTGAAGCTTTCTTT CASSLIPATGSNTEAFF
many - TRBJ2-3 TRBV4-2 TGTGCCAGCAGCCCGTCGGCAGCTAGCACAGATACGCAGTATTTT CASSPSAASTDTQYF